This T cell receptor beta chain stems from a study of response to subunit inactivated influenza vaccine. This clonotype turned up a few times. TCRdb reanalysed the RT-PCR reads using MiXCR and keeps one entry per CDR3 protein. The table shows 650,000 to 700,000 distinct CDR3 sequences, with approximately 15% occurring only once. The germline gives CDR1 MNHNS, CDR2 SASEGT. V dropped 6 bases and J dropped 6 bases, with 17 bases sitting between them. This CDR3 comprises 14 residues. The sequencing used PBMCs from blood, collected 11 to 12 days after vaccination. J is TRBJ1-2 and V is TRBV6-1; D call uncertain. The source is a man aged 50 or older who received an inactivated influenza vaccine. CDR3 sequence (DNA): TGTGCCAGCAGAACAGCGGCTCGTGGAGATGGCTACACCTTC. It encodes CASRTAARGDGYTF.